The 20 T cell receptor beta chains below come from one sample, sequenced in a study of T-cell memory formation after mild COVID-19. MiXCR, run by TCRdb on the 5' RACE reads, gives a single entry per CDR3 protein. The sample consists of 560,000 or so distinct CDR3 sequences, around 16% of them appearing once. The sample was PBMCs or a T cell subset sorted from them (not recorded which). These receptors were collected from an adult woman who had mild COVID-19 (a few samples of this study predate the infection). Cell type and time point are not known.

The chain is built from TRBV12-3 or TRBV12-4 and TRBJ2-7, with D unclear. V was cut by 10 bases and J by 3 bases, with 19 bases left in between. The CDR3 runs to 14 residues. The CDR3 loop is CATTPDPPGYEQYF. The CDR3 nucleotides are TGTGCCACCACGCCCGACCCGCCGGGCTACGAGCAGTACTTC.

CDR3 in amino acids: CASSVEGQYNQPQHF. The CDR3 DNA reads as TGTGCCAGCAGCGTAGAGGGACAGTACAATCAGCCCCAGCATTTT. The chain carries TRBV9 and TRBJ1-5; 7 nucleotides align to TRBD1. The CDR3 runs to 15 residues. Germline V gene lookup returns CDR1 SGDLS and CDR2 YYNGEE. The V and J ends lost 0 bases and 3 bases, in that order; junction bases with no gene match: 3. Complete variable domain (other parts from reference TRBV9 and TRBJ1-5): DSGVTQTPKHLITATGQRVTLRCSPRSGDLSVYWYQQSLDQGLQFLIQYYNGEERAKGNILERFSAQQFPDLHSELNLSSLELGDSALYFCASSVEGQYNQPQHFGDGTRLSIL.

The chain uses TRBV19 and TRBJ1-1; TRBD1 agrees at 7 bases. The CDR3 runs to 15 residues. Trimming removed 2 bases from V and 1 base from J; junction bases left unmatched: 4. CDR1 LNHDA and CDR2 SQIVND come from the germline V gene (reference sequence). CDR3 loop: CASSIYRGPNTEAFF. The CDR3 DNA sequence: TGTGCCAGTAGTATATACAGGGGCCCGAACACTGAAGCTTTCTTT.

This clonotype was seen many times. The chain has TRBV12-3 or TRBV12-4 and TRBJ2-1; weak D call: TRBD1 (5 bases). V lost 6 bases, J lost 6 bases, and 9 bases lay in between. The CDR3 contains 12 residues. The CDR3 region has the DNA TGTGCCAGCAGCTTGGGGCTCAATGAGCAGTTCTTC. Its protein is CASSLGLNEQFF.

V gene TRBV13 combines with J gene TRBJ2-7; D ambiguous. This CDR3 region has 15 residues. The ends were cut back, 2 bases at V and 2 bases at J, with 13 bases in the middle. From germline, CDR1 is PRHDT and CDR2 FYEKMQ (reference sequence). CDR3 loop: CASSLSTLVPYEQYF. DNA of the CDR3: TGTGCCAGCAGCTTAAGTACGCTAGTTCCCTACGAGCAGTACTTC.

This clonotype was observed a handful of times. The chain uses TRBV7-9 and TRBJ1-2; D ambiguous. Germline CDR1 is SEHNR and CDR2 is FQNEAQ (reference sequence). V was pared by 5 bases and J by 1 base, with 14 bases between. The CDR3 consists of 15 residues. The CDR3 region has the DNA TGTGCCAGCAGCCCCTCGGGCGGTGGTAACTATGGCTACACCTTC. Translating it yields CASSPSGGGNYGYTF.

This clonotype was counted ten times or more. The gene calls are TRBV20-1 and TRBJ2-3; 7 nucleotides match TRBD2. CDR1 is DFQATT and CDR2 is SNEGSKA in the germline V gene (reference sequence). This CDR3 is 14 amino acids long. J lost 2 bases, V lost 5 bases, and 7 bases had no gene match. The CDR3 loop reads CSADTSDNTDTQYF. CDR3 bases: TGCAGTGCTGATACTAGCGATAACACAGATACGCAGTATTTT.

The chain combines TRBV11-2 with TRBJ1-1; 8 bases match TRBD1. This CDR3 contains 16 residues. Germline V gives CDR1 SGHAT, CDR2 FQNNGV. Losses at the gene ends were 5 bases for V and 1 base for J; bases not matched to a gene: 9. CDR3 coding DNA: TGTGCCAGCAGCCGAGGCCGAGGGACAGGGAACACTGAAGCTTTCTTT. Translation gives CASSRGRGTGNTEAFF. Full variable domain (missing parts from reference TRBV11-2 and TRBJ1-1): EAGVAQSPRYKIIEKRQSVAFWCNPISGHATLYWYQQILGQGPKLLIQFQNNGVVDDSQLPKDRFSAERLKGVDSTLKIQPAKLEDSAVYLCASSRGRGTGNTEAFFGQGTRLTVV.

This clonotype appeared a few times. This rearrangement joins TRBV9 to TRBJ2-7, with D possibly matching TRBD2 (6 bases). The V and J ends lost 5 bases and 7 bases respectively, with 19 bases between them. The germline CDR1 and CDR2 sequences are SGDLS and YYNGEE. This CDR3 comprises 14 residues. The CDR3, as DNA: TGTGCCAGCAGTGGGTCCCGGGAGTGGAAGGAGCAGTACTTC. Its protein is CASSGSREWKEQYF.

The CDR3 DNA reads as TGTGCCAGCGAGGACGTAAACTATGGCTACACCTTC. Residues: CASEDVNYGYTF. V gene TRBV7-9 combines with J gene TRBJ1-2; D remains ambiguous. The V gene lost 8 bases and the J gene lost 2 bases, with 9 bases spanning the gap. The V gene's germline CDR1 is SEHNR and CDR2 FQNEAQ (reference sequence). This CDR3 is 12 amino acids long.

The chain joins TRBV5-4 to TRBJ2-3; D is ambiguous. Germline V gene lookup returns CDR1 SGHNT and CDR2 YYREEE (reference sequence). Trimming pared 2 bases from V and 10 bases from J, leaving 8 bases between. This CDR3 region has 11 residues. As DNA, the CDR3 is TGTGCCAGCAGCTTCGATGGTGCGCAGTATTTT. Translating it yields CASSFDGAQYF.

Ten or more counts support this clonotype. The chain carries TRBV7-6 and TRBJ2-7; TRBD1 agrees at 7 bases. J was trimmed by 3 bases and V by 1 base; bases with no gene match: 6. The CDR3 covers 15 residues. Looked up from germline, CDR1 is SGHVS and CDR2 is FNYEAQ. The chain's CDR3 is CASSLGQGDLYEQYF. As DNA, the CDR3 is TGTGCCAGCAGCTTAGGACAGGGTGACCTCTACGAGCAGTACTTC. Full variable domain (remainder filled in from reference TRBV7-6 and TRBJ2-7): GAGVSQSPRYKVTKRGQDVALRCDPISGHVSLYWYRQALGQGPEFLTYFNYEAQQDKSGLPNDRFSAERPEGSISTLTIQRTEQRDSAMYRCASSLGQGDLYEQYFGPGTRLTVT.

This chain links TRBV7-8 with TRBJ2-3; 10 nucleotides align to TRBD2. V was clipped by 8 bases and J by 8 bases; unmatched bases: 7. The CDR3 length is 13 residues. CDR1 and CDR2 (germline): SGHVS, FQNEAQ. The CDR3 here is CASLPASGGTQYF. DNA for the CDR3: TGTGCCAGCCTCCCCGCTAGCGGGGGTACGCAGTATTTT.

The V gene is TRBV6-2 or TRBV6-3, the J gene TRBJ2-1; no firm D call. The CDR3 length is 13 residues. Between the trimmed V and J ends, which lost 7 bases and 6 bases, there was a span of 13 bases. Germline-derived CDR1 and CDR2 are MNHEY and SVGEGT. Written as DNA, the CDR3 is TGTGCCAGCATCCGCTCCGGGTTCAATGAGCAGTTCTTC. Its translation is CASIRSGFNEQFF.

This clonotype was seen a few times. The V call is TRBV10-3, the J call TRBJ2-1, with a possible D match to TRBD1 (6 bases). In germline, CDR1 is ENHRY, CDR2 SYGVKD. Trimming removed 10 bases at V and 3 bases at J, with 19 bases between. The CDR3 consists of 15 residues. For the CDR3, the DNA is TGTGCCACGCACCGGGACAATCGAGTCTACAATGAGCAGTTCTTC. This codes for CATHRDNRVYNEQFF.

The V and J genes are TRBV7-7 and TRBJ2-1; TRBD2 matches at 10 bases. The CDR3 has 15 residues. V dropped 3 bases and J dropped 4; count of bases not matched to a gene: 3. Germline-derived CDR1 and CDR2 are SSHAT and FNYEAQ (reference sequence). The DNA of the CDR3 is TGTGCCAGCAGCTTGTCAGCGGGGGGGTACAATGAGCAGTTCTTC. It codes for CASSLSAGGYNEQFF.

This clonotype was counted between two and nine times. The rearrangement uses TRBV27 and TRBJ2-3, with TRBD2 identical over 9 bases. This CDR3 has 15 residues. Looked up from germline, CDR1 is MNHEY and CDR2 is SMNVEV (reference sequence). J lost 4 bases, V lost 6 bases, and 8 bases had no gene match. The CDR3 DNA reads TGTGCCAGCAGAATAGCGGGAGTCTTGCCAGATACGCAGTATTTT. The encoded protein is CASRIAGVLPDTQYF.

This clonotype was counted only a few times. V gene TRBV5-1 combines with J gene TRBJ2-1; 7 positions agree with TRBD2. Trimming at V came to 5 bases and at J to 8 bases, leaving 4 bases not matched to a gene. Germline CDR1 SGHRS, CDR2 YFSETQ. The CDR3 extends over 12 amino acids. CDR3 nucleotides: TGCGCCAGCAGACCGGGGAGGGATGAGCAGTTCTTC. Translation: CASRPGRDEQFF.

In its sample, this clonotype was seen a few times. The CDR3 reads CASSFHVGQPQHF. CDR3 sequence (DNA): TGTGCCAGCAGCTTTCACGTCGGTCAGCCCCAGCATTTT. The V gene is TRBV5-5, the J gene TRBJ1-5, with unresolved D. The germline V and J ends were trimmed by 2 bases and 6 bases, with 9 bases remaining between them. Germline CDR1 reads SGHKS; CDR2 reads YYEKEE (reference sequence). This CDR3 region has 13 residues.

The chain uses TRBV10-3 and TRBJ1-1; D unresolved. Germline lookup yields CDR1 ENHRY and CDR2 SYGVKD. The germline V and J ends were trimmed by 0 bases and 2 bases, with 7 bases remaining between them. The CDR3 is made up of 14 amino acids. Written as DNA, the CDR3 is TGTGCCATCAGTGAGTCCCGGGGTAACACTGAAGCTTTCTTT. This sequence encodes CAISESRGNTEAFF.